Listed below are T cell receptor beta chains from one sample, sequenced in a study of cytomegalovirus exposure and HLA in healthy donors. Some clones are missing from TCRdb's copy, which holds only in-frame ones; the method was immunoSEQ multiplex PCR. Here the sample spans around 120,000 clones, about 80% being singletons. Sequencing was performed on PBMCs. The origin of the receptors is a middle-aged woman in good health and CMV-seropositive. Both conserved end residues are part of each CDR3. The D gene is left open where the match is weak. Clone size is not always given. Where it is, it says once, few, many or a class for expanded clones.

v_call	d_call	j_call	clone_size	cdr3_aa	cdr3_nt
TRBV6-1	TRBD2	TRBJ2-7	-	CASSEWGLDGAQIYEQYF	TGTGCCAGCAGTGAGTGGGGACTAGACGGGGCACAGATCTACGAGCAGTACTTC
TRBV19	TRBD1	TRBJ1-5	-	CASSIIGLDRRNQPQHF	TGTGCCAGTAGTATTATCGGGTTGGACAGGCGTAATCAGCCCCAGCATTTT
TRBV27	TRBD1	TRBJ2-7	few	CASSPHRRDRVYEQYF	TGTGCCAGCAGTCCTCACAGGCGGGACAGGGTCTACGAGCAGTACTTC
TRBV9	TRBD2	TRBJ2-5	-	CASSLPTSGQETQYF	TGTGCCAGCAGCCTCCCGACTAGCGGACAAGAGACCCAGTACTTC
TRBV5-4	-	TRBJ2-7	-	CASRVDGGGRSYEQYF	TGTGCCAGCAGGGTGGATGGGGGAGGCCGCTCCTACGAGCAGTACTTC
TRBV5-1	TRBD1	TRBJ1-1	-	CASSSVLGQGETEAFF	TGCGCCAGCAGCTCCGTCCTCGGACAGGGCGAAACTGAAGCTTTCTTT
TRBV19	TRBD1	TRBJ1-1	-	CASRSQGAGSTEAFF	TGTGCCAGTAGGTCACAGGGGGCTGGGTCCACTGAAGCTTTCTTT
TRBV27	TRBD1	TRBJ2-2	-	CASRPGTGVTGELFF	TGTGCCAGCAGGCCCGGGACAGGGGTCACCGGGGAGCTGTTTTTT
TRBV6-6	-	TRBJ1-6	-	CASSYRRDNSPLHF	TGTGCCAGCAGTTACAGGAGAGATAATTCACCCCTCCACTTT
TRBV30	-	TRBJ1-5	-	CAWRAGGNQPQHF	TGTGCCTGGAGAGCGGGGGGCAATCAGCCCCAGCATTTT
TRBV13	-	TRBJ2-1	-	CASSLVRDEQFF	TGTGCCAGCAGCTTAGTGCGCGATGAGCAGTTCTTC
TRBV29-1	-	TRBJ2-7	-	CSARGTGAGSYEQYF	TGCAGCGCGAGAGGAACTGGGGCCGGCTCCTACGAGCAGTACTTC
TRBV5-1	TRBD1	TRBJ1-4	-	CASRSQGATNEKLFF	TGCGCCAGCAGGTCCCAGGGGGCAACTAATGAAAAACTGTTTTTT
TRBV5-8	-	TRBJ2-2	-	CASSYQVSPNTGELFF	TGTGCCAGCAGCTACCAAGTTAGTCCGAACACCGGGGAGCTGTTTTTT
TRBV29-1	TRBD2	TRBJ2-3	-	CSVTHAGGRDTQYF	TGCAGCGTTACTCACGCCGGGGGGAGGGATACGCAGTATTTT
TRBV5-1	TRBD1	TRBJ2-3	-	CASSRSTGEADTQYF	TGCGCCAGCAGTAGATCGACAGGGGAGGCAGATACGCAGTATTTT
TRBV19	-	TRBJ1-1	few	CASSMTANTEAFF	TGTGCCAGTAGTATGACAGCGAACACTGAAGCTTTCTTT
TRBV19	-	TRBJ1-5	-	CASSDNSNQPQHF	TGTGCCAGTAGTGACAACAGCAATCAGCCCCAGCATTTT
TRBV6-5	TRBD1	TRBJ2-2	-	CASSTDRGQNGELFF	TGTGCCAGCAGTACCGACAGGGGGCAGAACGGGGAGCTGTTTTTT
TRBV29-1	TRBD2	TRBJ2-7	-	CSVDVGGSYEQYF	TGCAGCGTTGACGTGGGGGGGTCCTACGAGCAGTACTTC
TRBV10-3	TRBD2	TRBJ2-7	-	CAISGTSGSYEQYF	TGTGCCATCAGTGGGACTAGCGGGTCCTACGAGCAGTACTTC
TRBV27	TRBD1	TRBJ1-2	-	CASSLSGTGKIGYTF	TGTGCCAGCAGTTTATCGGGGACAGGGAAGATTGGCTACACCTTC
TRBV25-1	TRBD1	TRBJ2-5	-	CASSEVRGSGETQYF	TGTGCCAGCAGTGAAGTCAGGGGGTCAGGGGAGACCCAGTACTTC
TRBV12-2	-	TRBJ2-5	-	CASRLATFTLGGEETQYF	TGTGCAAGTCGCTTAGCGACATTTACTCTCGGGGGGGAAGAGACCCAGTACTTC
TRBV5-6	-	TRBJ1-6	-	CANTANRKALHF	TGTGCCAACACCGCAAACCGTAAAGCCCTCCACTTT
TRBV5-1	TRBD1	TRBJ1-6	-	CASRSGTDNSPLHF	TGCGCCAGCAGGTCTGGGACAGACAATTCACCCCTCCACTTT